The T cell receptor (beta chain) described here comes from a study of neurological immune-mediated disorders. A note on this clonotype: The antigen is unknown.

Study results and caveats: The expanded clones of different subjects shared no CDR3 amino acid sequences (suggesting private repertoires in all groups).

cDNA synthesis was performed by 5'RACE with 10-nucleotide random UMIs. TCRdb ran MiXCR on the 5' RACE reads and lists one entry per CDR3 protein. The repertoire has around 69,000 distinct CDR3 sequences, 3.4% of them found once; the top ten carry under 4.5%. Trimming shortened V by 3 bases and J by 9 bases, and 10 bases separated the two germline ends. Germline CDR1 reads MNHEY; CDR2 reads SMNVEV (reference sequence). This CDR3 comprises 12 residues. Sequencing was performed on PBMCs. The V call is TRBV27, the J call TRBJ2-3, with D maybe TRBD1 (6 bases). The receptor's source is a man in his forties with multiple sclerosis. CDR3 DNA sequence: TGTGCCAGCAGTTTTTCGCAGGGGACGCAGTATTTT. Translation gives CASSFSQGTQYF.